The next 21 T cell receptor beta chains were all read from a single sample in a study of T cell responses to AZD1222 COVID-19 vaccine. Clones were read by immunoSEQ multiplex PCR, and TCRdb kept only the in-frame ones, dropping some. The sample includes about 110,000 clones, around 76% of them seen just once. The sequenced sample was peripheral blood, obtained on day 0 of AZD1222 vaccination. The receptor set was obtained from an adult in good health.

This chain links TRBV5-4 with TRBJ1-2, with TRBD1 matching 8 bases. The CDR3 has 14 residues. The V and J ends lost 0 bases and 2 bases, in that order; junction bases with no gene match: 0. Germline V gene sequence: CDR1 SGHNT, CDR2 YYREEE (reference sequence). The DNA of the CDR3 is TGTGCCAGCAGCTTGGGGGACAGGAACTATGGCTACACCTTC. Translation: CASSLGDRNYGYTF.

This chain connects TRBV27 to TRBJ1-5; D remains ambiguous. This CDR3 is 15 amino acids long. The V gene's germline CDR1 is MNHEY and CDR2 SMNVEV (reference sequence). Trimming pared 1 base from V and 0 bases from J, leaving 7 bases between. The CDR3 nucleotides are TGTGCCAGCAGTTTATTTGCGTATAGCAATCAGCCCCAGCATTTT. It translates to CASSLFAYSNQPQHF.

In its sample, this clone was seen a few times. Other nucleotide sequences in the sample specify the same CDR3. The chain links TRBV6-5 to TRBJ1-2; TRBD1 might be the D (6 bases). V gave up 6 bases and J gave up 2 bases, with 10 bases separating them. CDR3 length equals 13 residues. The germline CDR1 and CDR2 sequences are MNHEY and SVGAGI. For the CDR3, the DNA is TGTGCCAGCAGCCCAACAGGGAACTATGGCTACACCTTC. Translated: CASSPTGNYGYTF.

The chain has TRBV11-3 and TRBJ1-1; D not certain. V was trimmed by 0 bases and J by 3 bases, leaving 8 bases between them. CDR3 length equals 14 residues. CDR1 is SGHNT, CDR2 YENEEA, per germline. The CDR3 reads CASSLDSRDTEAFF. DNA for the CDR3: TGTGCCAGCAGCTTAGATTCAAGGGACACTGAAGCTTTCTTT.

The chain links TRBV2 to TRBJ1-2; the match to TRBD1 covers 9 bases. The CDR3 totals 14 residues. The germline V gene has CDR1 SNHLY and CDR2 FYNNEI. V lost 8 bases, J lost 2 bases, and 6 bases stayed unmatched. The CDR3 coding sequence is TGTGCCAGCTCACACAGGGGGCGCAACTATGGCTACACCTTC. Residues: CASSHRGRNYGYTF.

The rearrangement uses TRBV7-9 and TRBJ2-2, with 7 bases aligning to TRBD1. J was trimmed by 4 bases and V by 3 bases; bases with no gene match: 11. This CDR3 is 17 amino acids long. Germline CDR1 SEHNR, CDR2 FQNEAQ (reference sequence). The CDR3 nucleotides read TGTGCCAGCAGCTTTCAACAGGGGTACGGAGGCACCGGGGAGCTGTTTTTT. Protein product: CASSFQQGYGGTGELFF. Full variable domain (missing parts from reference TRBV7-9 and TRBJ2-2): DTGVSQNPRHKITKRGQNVTFRCDPISEHNRLYWYRQTLGQGPEFLTYFQNEAQLEKSRLLSDRFSAERPKGSFSTLEIQRTEQGDSAMYLCASSFQQGYGGTGELFFGEGSRLTVL.

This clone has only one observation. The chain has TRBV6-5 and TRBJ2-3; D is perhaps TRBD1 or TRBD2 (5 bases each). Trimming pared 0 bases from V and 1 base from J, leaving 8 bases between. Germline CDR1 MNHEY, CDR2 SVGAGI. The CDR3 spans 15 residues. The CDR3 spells CASSYSMGGTDTQYF. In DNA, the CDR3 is TGTGCCAGCAGTTACTCGATGGGGGGCACAGATACGCAGTATTTT.

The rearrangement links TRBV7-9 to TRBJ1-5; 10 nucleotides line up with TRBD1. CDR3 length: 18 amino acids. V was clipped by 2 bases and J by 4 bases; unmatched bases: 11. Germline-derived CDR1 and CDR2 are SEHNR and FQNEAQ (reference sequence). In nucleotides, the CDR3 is TGTGCCAGCAGCTTATTCTGGGACAGGGGTTTAGGAAATCAGCCCCAGCATTTT. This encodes CASSLFWDRGLGNQPQHF.

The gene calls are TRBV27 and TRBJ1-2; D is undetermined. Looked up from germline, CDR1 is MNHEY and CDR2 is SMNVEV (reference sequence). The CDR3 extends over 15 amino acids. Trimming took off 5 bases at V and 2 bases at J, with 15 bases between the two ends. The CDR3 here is CASSQKGRENYGYTF. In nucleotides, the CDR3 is TGTGCCAGCAGTCAAAAGGGTAGGGAGAACTATGGCTACACCTTC.

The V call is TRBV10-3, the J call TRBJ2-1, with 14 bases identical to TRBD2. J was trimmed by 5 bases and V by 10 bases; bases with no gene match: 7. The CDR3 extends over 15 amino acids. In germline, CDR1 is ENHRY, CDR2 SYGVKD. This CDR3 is CATIRLAGGDNEQFF. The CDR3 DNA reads TGTGCCACAATCCGACTAGCGGGGGGGGACAATGAGCAGTTCTTC.

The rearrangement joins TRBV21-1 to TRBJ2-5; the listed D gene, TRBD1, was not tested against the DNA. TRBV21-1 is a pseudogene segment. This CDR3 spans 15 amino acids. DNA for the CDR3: TGTGCCAGCAGCAATCCGCAGGGGAGAGCAGAGACCCAGTACTTC. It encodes CASSNPQGRAETQYF.

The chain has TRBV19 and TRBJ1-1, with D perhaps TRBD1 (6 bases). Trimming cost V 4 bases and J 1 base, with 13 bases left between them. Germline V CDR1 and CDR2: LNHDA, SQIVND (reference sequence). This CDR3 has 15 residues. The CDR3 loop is CASSKIGTTNTEAFF. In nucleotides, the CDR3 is TGTGCCAGTAGTAAGATTGGGACAACGAACACTGAAGCTTTCTTT. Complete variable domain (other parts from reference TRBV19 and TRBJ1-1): DGGITQSPKYLFRKEGQNVTLSCEQNLNHDAMYWYRQDPGQGLRLIYYSQIVNDFQKGDIAEGYSVSREKKESFPLTVTSAQKNPTAFYLCASSKIGTTNTEAFFGQGTRLTVV.

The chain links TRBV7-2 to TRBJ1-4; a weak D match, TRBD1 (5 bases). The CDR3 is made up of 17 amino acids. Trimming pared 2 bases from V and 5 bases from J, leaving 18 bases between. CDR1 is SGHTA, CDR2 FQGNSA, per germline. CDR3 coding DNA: TGTGCCAGCAGCTTATCTCAAGGGGCTGTAGTCAATGAAAAACTGTTTTTT. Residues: CASSLSQGAVVNEKLFF.

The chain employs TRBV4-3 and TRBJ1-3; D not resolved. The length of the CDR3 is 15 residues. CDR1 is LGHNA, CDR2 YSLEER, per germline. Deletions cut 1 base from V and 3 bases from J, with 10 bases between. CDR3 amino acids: CASSQVGGIGNTIYF. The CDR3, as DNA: TGCGCCAGCAGCCAAGTTGGTGGCATTGGAAACACCATATATTTT.

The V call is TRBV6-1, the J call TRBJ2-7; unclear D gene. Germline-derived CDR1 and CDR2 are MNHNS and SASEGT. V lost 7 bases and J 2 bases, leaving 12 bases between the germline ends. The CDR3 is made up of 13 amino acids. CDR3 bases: TGTGCCAGCACACCCAGTGGGGCCTACGAGCAGTACTTC. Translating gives CASTPSGAYEQYF.

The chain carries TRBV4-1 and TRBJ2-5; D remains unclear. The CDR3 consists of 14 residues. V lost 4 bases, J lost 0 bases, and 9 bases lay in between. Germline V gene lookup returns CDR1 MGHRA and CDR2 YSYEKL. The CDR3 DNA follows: TGCGCCAGCAGCCGGGCCCTCAACCAAGAGACCCAGTACTTC. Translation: CASSRALNQETQYF.

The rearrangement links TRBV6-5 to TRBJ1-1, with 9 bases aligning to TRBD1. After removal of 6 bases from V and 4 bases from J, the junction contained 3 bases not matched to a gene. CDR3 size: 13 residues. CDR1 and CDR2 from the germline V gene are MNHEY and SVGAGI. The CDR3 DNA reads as TGTGCCAGCAGGGACAGGGGCGTCACTGAAGCTTTCTTT. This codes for CASRDRGVTEAFF.

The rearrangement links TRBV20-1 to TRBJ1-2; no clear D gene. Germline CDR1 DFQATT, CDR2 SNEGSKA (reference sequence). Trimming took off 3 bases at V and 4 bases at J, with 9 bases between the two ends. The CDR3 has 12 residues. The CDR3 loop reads CSASRVGYGYTF. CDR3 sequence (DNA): TGCAGTGCTAGTCGGGTCGGCTATGGCTACACCTTC.

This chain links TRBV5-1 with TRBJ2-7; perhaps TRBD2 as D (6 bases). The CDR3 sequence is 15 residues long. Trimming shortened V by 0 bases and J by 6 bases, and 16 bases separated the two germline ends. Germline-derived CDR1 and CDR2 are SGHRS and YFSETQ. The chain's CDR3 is CASSLGAGGKGEQYF. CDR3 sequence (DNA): TGCGCCAGCAGCTTGGGGGCAGGAGGGAAAGGCGAGCAGTACTTC.

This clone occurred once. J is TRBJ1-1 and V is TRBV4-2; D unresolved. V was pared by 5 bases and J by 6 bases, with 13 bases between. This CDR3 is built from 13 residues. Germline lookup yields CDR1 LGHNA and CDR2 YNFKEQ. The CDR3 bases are TGTGCCAGCAGCTCACAGACTCGGCCTGAAGCTTTCTTT. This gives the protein CASSSQTRPEAFF.

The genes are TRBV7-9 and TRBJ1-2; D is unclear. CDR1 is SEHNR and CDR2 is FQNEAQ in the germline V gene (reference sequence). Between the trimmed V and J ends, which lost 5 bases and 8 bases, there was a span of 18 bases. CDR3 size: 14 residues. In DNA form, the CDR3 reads TGTGCCAGCAGCCTAGGTTCGGCCATCTACGGCTACACCTTC. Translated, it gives CASSLGSAIYGYTF.